The clone carrying this T cell receptor (beta chain) was observed a few times. These data belong to a study of blood T cells in healthy people across ages. Germline V gives CDR1 ENHRY, CDR2 SYGVKD. The CDR3 loop spans 14 amino acids. V was clipped by 4 bases and J by 2 bases, with 12 bases between them. Then a second PCR, running about 7 to 11 cycles, was carried out with a sample-barcoded 5' primer and a J-beta primer mix. TCRdb fed the 5' RACE reads into MiXCR, producing one record per CDR3 protein. Among roughly 800,000 distinct CDR3 sequences listed, 25% were seen once. These data were also filed under a second study, of T cells of mothers and their children.

The receptor was isolated from a boy aged 5-17 years in good health. The specimen was blood. This chain links TRBV10-3 with TRBJ2-7; a possible D gene is TRBD1 (5 bases). CDR3 nucleotides: TGTGCCATCAGTGTAGGCCAGGGCCCCTACGAGCAGTACTTC. Residues: CAISVGQGPYEQYF.